This passage covers 12 T cell receptor beta chains from one sample sequenced in a study of OX40 agonist ivuxolimab in advanced cancers. TCRdb's table, derived via immunoSEQ multiplex PCR, lists solely in-frame clones and lacks some. The sample shows about 76,000 clones, 70% to 90% of them seen only once. Material: CD4+ or CD8+ T cells sorted from blood, obtained in a trial of the OX40 agonist ivuxolimab. The receptors were sampled from an adult with an advanced solid tumor such as melanoma, head and neck, liver or kidney cancer.

The chain is built from TRBV28 and TRBJ1-1; D might be TRBD1 (5 bases). V was pared by 1 base and J by 4 bases, with 10 bases between. There are 14 residues in the CDR3. Germline lookup yields CDR1 MDHEN and CDR2 SYDVKM. The CDR3 protein is CASSLLPRVTEAFF. In DNA form, the CDR3 reads TGTGCCAGCAGTTTATTACCCAGGGTCACTGAAGCTTTCTTT.

This clone was detected only a few times. The gene calls are TRBV28 and TRBJ2-2; D is perhaps TRBD1 (5 bases). V was pared by 3 bases and J by 4 bases, with 12 bases between. Germline assignment: CDR1 MDHEN and CDR2 SYDVKM. This CDR3 contains 15 residues. CDR3 nucleotide sequence: TGTGCCAGCAGTTTGGGAACAGGACGCACCGGGGAGCTGTTTTTT. Amino acid sequence: CASSLGTGRTGELFF.

This clone appeared once. This chain connects TRBV9 to TRBJ1-5; 9 bases agree with TRBD1. The germline V gene has CDR1 SGDLS and CDR2 YYNGEE. This CDR3 region has 13 residues. The J segment lost 7 bases and the V segment lost 3 bases, leaving 2 bases of the junction unmatched. This chain's CDR3 is CASSDGQGQPQHF. CDR3 bases: TGTGCCAGCAGCGACGGACAGGGGCAGCCCCAGCATTTT.

The chain employs TRBV19 and TRBJ1-6; D remains unclear. The CDR3 covers 14 residues. V lost 7 bases and J lost 4, with 11 bases in between. Per germline, CDR1 LNHDA and CDR2 SQIVND (reference sequence). DNA of the CDR3: TGTGCCAGTAATGACCGGCCTTATAATTCACCCCTCCACTTT. Translation: CASNDRPYNSPLHF. The complete variable domain, with remaining parts taken from reference TRBV19 and TRBJ1-6, reads DGGITQSPKYLFRKEGQNVTLSCEQNLNHDAMYWYRQDPGQGLRLIYYSQIVNDFQKGDIAEGYSVSREKKESFPLTVTSAQKNPTAFYLCASNDRPYNSPLHFGNGTRLTVT.

The rearrangement joins TRBV7-2 to TRBJ1-2, with 7 nucleotides matching TRBD1. The V gene's germline CDR1 is SGHTA and CDR2 FQGNSA. Trimming took 1 base from V and 7 from J; bases not matched to a gene: 9. The CDR3 is 15 residues long. The CDR3 is CASSLGDRAGGGYTF. CDR3 DNA: TGTGCCAGCAGCTTAGGAGACAGGGCGGGAGGTGGCTACACCTTC.

This sequence joins TRBV7-8 and TRBJ1-1, with unresolved D. Trimming left V 1 base short and J 2 bases short, with 8 bases between. Germline V gives CDR1 SGHVS, CDR2 FQNEAQ. This CDR3 is 14 amino acids long. The CDR3 nucleotides read TGTGCCAGCAGCTTAGACGGATATAACACTGAAGCTTTCTTT. The encoded protein is CASSLDGYNTEAFF.

The rearrangement uses TRBV4-1 and TRBJ1-1, with D unclear. Between the trimmed V and J ends, which lost 3 bases and 2 bases, there was a span of 22 bases. Germline CDR1 and CDR2: MGHRA and YSYEKL. The CDR3 is 18 amino acids. DNA for the CDR3: TGCGCCAGCAGCCATTCTCCCCTGAGGCGGACGAAAAACACTGAAGCTTTCTTT. Translated: CASSHSPLRRTKNTEAFF.

This clone occurred a few times. This chain links TRBV5-1 with TRBJ1-2, with 7 positions matching TRBD1. The CDR3 is made up of 16 amino acids. Germline V CDR1 and CDR2: SGHRS, YFSETQ. V was pared by 4 bases and J by 3 bases, with 12 bases of the junction left unmatched. This CDR3 reads CASSPLGQVLDYGYTF. CDR3 nucleotide sequence: TGCGCCAGCAGCCCCCTTGGACAGGTTTTAGACTATGGCTACACCTTC.

A few counts support this clone. The CDR3 bases are TGTGCCAGCAGCCGGGACAGCTCTGGAAACACCATATATTTT. Protein: CASSRDSSGNTIYF. This chain uses TRBV7-2 with TRBJ1-3; 7 bases fit TRBD1. The germline V gene encodes CDR1 SGHTA and CDR2 FQGNSA. This CDR3 is built from 14 residues. The J segment lost 0 bases and the V segment lost 5 bases, leaving 1 base of the junction unmatched.

The J gene is TRBJ2-7, the V gene TRBV11-2; TRBD1 matches at 7 bases. With V trimmed by 0 bases and J by 0 bases, 11 bases remained unmatched. Germline CDR1 SGHAT, CDR2 FQNNGV. The CDR3 totals 18 residues. The CDR3 spells CASSLDSGMTGTSYEQYV. The CDR3 DNA follows: TGTGCCAGCAGCTTAGATTCTGGGATGACAGGGACCTCCTACGAGCAGTACGTC.

This chain uses TRBV5-1 with TRBJ2-7; 9 bases are shared with TRBD1. J was trimmed by 7 bases and V by 4 bases; bases with no gene match: 9. This CDR3 region has 14 residues. CDR1 is SGHRS and CDR2 is YFSETQ in the germline V gene. For the CDR3, the DNA is TGCGCCAGCAGCGTCGGGACAGGGTCGCGAGAGCAGTACGTC. Encoded protein: CASSVGTGSREQYV.

V is TRBV6-1 and J is TRBJ1-1; D is unclear. V was cut by 7 bases and J by 3 bases, with 15 bases left in between. Germline-derived CDR1 and CDR2 are MNHNS and SASEGT. This CDR3 comprises 14 residues. The DNA of the CDR3 is TGTGCCAGCAAATCCTCTCCGACCCACACTGAAGCTTTCTTT. Protein sequence: CASKSSPTHTEAFF.